The rows below give T cell receptor beta chains drawn from one sample of a study of CDR3 diversity in severe acne. TCRdb reanalysed the PCR reads using MiXCR and keeps one entry per CDR3 protein. The sample gives fewer than 100,000 distinct CDR3 sequences, under 65% of which show up once; 13% to 15% is in the top ten. The sequenced sample consisted of blood. The origin of the receptors is a male donor in good health, without acne. The CDR3 runs from the conserved cysteine through the conserved F or W. A D gene is named only where the DNA matches it firmly. Size tells how often a clone was seen (once, few, many) or the class of an expanded clone, and some rows leave it out.

V gene	clone size	J gene	CDR3 length	D gene	CDR3 DNA	CDR3 protein
TRBV20-1	NA	TRBJ2-3	15	TRBD1	TGCAGTGCTAGAGATGCAGGGGGTAGCACAGATACGCAGTATTTT	CSARDAGGSTDTQYF
TRBV25-1	NA	TRBJ1-3	15	NA	TGTGCCAGCAGCGCCCTCGCGTTCTCTGGAAACACCATATATTTT	CASSALAFSGNTIYF
TRBV18	NA	TRBJ1-1	15	TRBD1	TGTGCCAGCTCAACCACAGGGAGGGGGCTAACTGAAGCTTTCTTT	CASSTTGRGLTEAFF
TRBV10-3	NA	TRBJ2-7	14	NA	TGTGCCATTCAACCCCAGGCTGGGGGATACGAGCAGTACTTC	CAIQPQAGGYEQYF
TRBV5-6	many	TRBJ2-1	16	NA	TGTGCCAGCAGCGTCGAGGGGGTGCACCGATGGAATGAGCAGTTCTTC	CASSVEGVHRWNEQFF
TRBV10-3	NA	TRBJ2-7	11	NA	TGTGCCATCAGGGTTTCCTACGAGCAGTACTTC	CAIRVSYEQYF
TRBV20-1	NA	TRBJ2-7	14	NA	TGCAGTGCCTTTCGGGACCGGATCTCCTACGAGCAGTACTTC	CSAFRDRISYEQYF
TRBV29-1	NA	TRBJ1-6	11	NA	TGCAGCGTTGAAGAGAACGGCTTAAACCACTTT	CSVEENGLNHF
TRBV5-1	many	TRBJ2-5	14	TRBD1	TGCGCCAGCAGCCGCGGACAGGGGCAAGAGACCCAGTACTTC	CASSRGQGQETQYF
TRBV9	NA	TRBJ2-7	16	TRBD2	TGTGCCAGCAGCGCAGGGAGACTAGCTTCTGCCTACGAGCAGTACTTC	CASSAGRLASAYEQYF
TRBV7-9	NA	TRBJ2-3	17	NA	TGTGCCAGCAGCATCGAAGCGGACAGAATGGACACAGATACGCAGTATTTT	CASSIEADRMDTDTQYF
TRBV4-2	many	TRBJ2-1	17	NA	TGTGCCAGCAGCCAAGGCGTCTTAGCGGTCCCCTACAATGAGCAGTTCTTC	CASSQGVLAVPYNEQFF
TRBV3-1	many	TRBJ2-1	17	TRBD2	TGTGCCAGCAGCCAAGAGGGAGCGGGGGCCTCGTACAATGAGCAGTTCTTC	CASSQEGAGASYNEQFF
TRBV20-1	NA	TRBJ2-2	14	NA	TGCAGTGCTAGCGGGGCCACGAACACCGGGGAGCTGTTTTTT	CSASGATNTGELFF
TRBV7-6	many	TRBJ2-7	16	NA	TGTGCCAGCAGCTTATTGTACGGGGCCGTCGTCAACGAGCAGTACTTC	CASSLLYGAVVNEQYF
TRBV11-2	few	TRBJ2-2	15	NA	TGTGCCAGCAGCCCAGGGGTTGGAAGTACCGGGGGACTGTTTTTT	CASSPGVGSTGGLFF
TRBV6-1	NA	TRBJ2-7	12	NA	TGTGCCAGCCCGTCCAGCGCCTACGAGCAGTACTTC	CASPSSAYEQYF
TRBV9	NA	TRBJ1-2	13	NA	TGTGCCAGCAGCGGTACAGGCCTCTCTGGAAACACCTTC	CASSGTGLSGNTF
TRBV25-1	NA	TRBJ1-1	17	TRBD1	TGTGCCAGCAGTTTCCTGGGGACAGGTTGGAGAAACACTGAAGCTTTCTTT	CASSFLGTGWRNTEAFF
TRBV28	NA	TRBJ2-7	13	NA	TGTGCCAGCAAGCCCCTAAGCTCCTACGAGCAGTACTTC	CASKPLSSYEQYF
TRBV4-1	many	TRBJ2-5	17	TRBD2	TGCGCCAGCAGCCAAGATCGGGCTAGCGGGGCACAAGAGACCCAGTACTTC	CASSQDRASGAQETQYF
TRBV6-1	NA	TRBJ2-7	14	TRBD1	TGTGCCAGCAGTGCGGGACAGGGGATCTACGAGCAGTACTTC	CASSAGQGIYEQYF
TRBV4-2	NA	TRBJ2-7	15	TRBD1	TGTGCCAGCAGCCATCCTACCGGGACAGGGGGCGAGCAGTACTTC	CASSHPTGTGGEQYF